This entry lists 12 T cell receptor beta chains sequenced from one sample in a study of T cell changes during pregnancy in multiple sclerosis. TCRdb keeps only in-frame clones here, not all; method: immunoSEQ multiplex PCR. This sample carries 110,000 or so clones, 93% of them seen once, and the ten largest clones take 6.2%. Sequenced material: peripheral blood, taken before pregnancy. These receptors were taken from a female donor with multiple sclerosis, enrolled in a pregnancy study.

The chain combines TRBV6-5 with TRBJ2-7; 12 bases are a match to TRBD2. The CDR3 covers 15 residues. Germline assignment: CDR1 MNHEY and CDR2 SVGAGI. V gave up 6 bases and J gave up 4 bases; unmatched junction bases: 7. The CDR3 reads CASSRSTSGSYEQYF. CDR3 DNA sequence: TGTGCCAGCAGCCGCTCGACTAGCGGGAGTTACGAGCAGTACTTC.

The chain couples TRBV6-5 to TRBJ1-1; 9 bases align to TRBD1. CDR1 and CDR2 from the germline V gene are MNHEY and SVGAGI. This CDR3 has 13 amino acids. After removal of 6 bases from V and 1 base from J, the junction contained 0 bases not matched to a gene. CDR3 DNA: TGTGCCAGCAGGGACAGGGGGAACACTGAAGCTTTCTTT. Translation gives CASRDRGNTEAFF.

The chain combines TRBV6-1 with TRBJ1-2; D is unclear. The V end was cut by 10 bases, the J end by 4 bases, with 10 bases between. The CDR3 extends over 11 amino acids. Germline V gene sequence: CDR1 MNHNS, CDR2 SASEGT. In DNA, the CDR3 is TGTGCCACGGTCGGTGTCTATGGCTACACCTTC. As protein: CATVGVYGYTF.

V usage is TRBV5-1 and J usage is TRBJ2-1; TRBD2 agrees at 8 bases. Germline V gene sequence: CDR1 SGHRS, CDR2 YFSETQ. With V trimmed by 2 bases and J by 12 bases, 13 bases remained unmatched. The length of the CDR3 is 15 residues. CDR3 in DNA: TGCGCCAGCAGCTTACCTAGCGGAGCGGGGGTAGGGCAGTTCTTC. This sequence encodes CASSLPSGAGVGQFF.

This chain uses TRBV4-1 with TRBJ2-5; the match to TRBD1 covers 7 bases. Germline V gene sequence: CDR1 MGHRA, CDR2 YSYEKL. J lost 2 bases, V lost 0 bases, and 12 bases had no gene match. This CDR3 has 18 amino acids. CDR3: CASSQEGQRWGIQETQYF. In DNA form, the CDR3 reads TGCGCCAGCAGCCAAGAGGGACAGAGGTGGGGGATACAAGAGACCCAGTACTTC.

CDR3 in DNA: TGTGCCTGGAGGGAGGTGGGCTTCGGTCAGCCCCAGCATTTT. Translating it yields CAWREVGFGQPQHF. V is TRBV30 and J is TRBJ1-5; D ambiguous. Deletions cut 3 bases from V and 6 bases from J, with 15 bases between. Germline V gene data show CDR1 as GTSNPN and CDR2 as SVGIG (reference sequence). The CDR3 totals 14 residues. Full variable domain (remainder filled in from reference TRBV30 and TRBJ1-5): SQTIHQWPATLVQPVGSPLSLECTVEGTSNPNLYWYRQAAGRGLQLLFYSVGIGQISSEVPQNLSASRPQDRQFILSSKKLLLSDSGFYLCAWREVGFGQPQHFGDGTRLSIL.

The chain links TRBV11-2 to TRBJ1-2; a possible D gene is TRBD1 (6 bases). The CDR3 has 15 amino acids. Germline V CDR1 and CDR2: SGHAT, FQNNGV. V was shortened by 6 bases and J by 3 bases, with 17 bases between the two germline ends. This CDR3 reads CASSLRGGADYGYTF. CDR3 bases: TGTGCCAGCAGTCTAAGGGGGGGCGCAGACTATGGCTACACCTTC.

V usage is TRBV7-2 and J usage is TRBJ2-4; TRBD2 agrees at 8 bases. J gave up 3 bases and V 2 bases, and 6 bases lay outside the gene matches. The CDR3 is made up of 16 amino acids. CDR1 is SGHTA and CDR2 is FQGNSA in the germline V gene. The CDR3 nucleotides are TGTGCCAGCAGCTTAACGGGGGGGCTCTACAAAAACATTCAGTACTTC. Amino acid sequence: CASSLTGGLYKNIQYF.

The chain recombines TRBV6-1 with TRBJ2-7; 12 nucleotides agree with TRBD2. Trimming cost V 4 bases and J 1 base; bases outside gene matches: 2. The germline CDR1 and CDR2 sequences are MNHNS and SASEGT. The CDR3 runs to 15 residues. The CDR3 here is CASSALAGGSYEQYF. DNA of the CDR3: TGTGCCAGCAGTGCCCTAGCGGGGGGGTCCTACGAGCAGTACTTC.

V usage is TRBV5-1 and J usage is TRBJ1-1, with a possible D match to TRBD1 (5 bases). This CDR3 has 15 residues. The germline V and J ends were trimmed by 0 bases and 1 base, with 10 bases remaining between them. The germline V gene has CDR1 SGHRS and CDR2 YFSETQ. In nucleotides, the CDR3 is TGCGCCAGCAGCTTGGTCGGAGGGGCGAACACTGAAGCTTTCTTT. Protein sequence: CASSLVGGANTEAFF.

The chain combines TRBV6-1 with TRBJ2-7, with TRBD2 identical over 15 bases. This CDR3 has 15 amino acids. Germline V lookup: CDR1 MNHNS, CDR2 SASEGT. V was pared by 3 bases and J by 4 bases, with 1 base of the junction left unmatched. The CDR3 region is CASSEGLAGGYEQYF. The CDR3 region has the DNA TGTGCCAGCAGTGAGGGACTAGCGGGAGGTTACGAGCAGTACTTC.

This CDR3 is CASRLAGVETQYF. In nucleotides, the CDR3 is TGTGCCAGCAGGTTAGCGGGAGTGGAGACCCAGTACTTC. The chain carries TRBV2 and TRBJ2-5, with 9 bases fitting TRBD2. The CDR3 contains 13 residues. Trimming took 6 bases from V and 5 from J; bases not matched to a gene: 4. The V gene's germline CDR1 is SNHLY and CDR2 FYNNEI.